What follows is one T cell receptor beta chain and its context. In terms of origin and age, donors were healthy Caucasian individuals from Russia aged about 6 to 90. This record belongs to a study of blood T cells in healthy people across ages. V was clipped by 3 bases and J by 6 bases, with 5 bases between them. This CDR3 comprises 11 residues. Germline assignment: CDR1 SQVTM and CDR2 ANQGSEA. A second PCR, run for roughly 7 to 12 cycles, used a sample-barcoded 5' primer plus a J-beta primer mix. TCRdb re-called the 5' RACE reads with MiXCR, one entry per CDR3 protein. Of around 1.5 million distinct CDR3 sequences detected, 59% appear once; the ten largest clones hold 5% to 7%.

The J gene is TRBJ1-4, the V gene TRBV29-1; no definite D call. The sample was blood. This clonotype originated in a man aged 18 to 29 in good health. CDR3 protein: CSVEGDEKLFF. The DNA of the CDR3 is TGCAGCGTTGAGGGCGATGAAAAACTGTTTTTT.